One sample yielded the 4 T cell receptor beta chains listed below, sequenced in a study of tumor-infiltrating lymphocytes in primary liver carcinoma. From unsorted bulk tissue weighing about 17-30 mg, DNA and RNA were co-extracted. A primer in the constant region served to generate TCR beta cDNA from 500 to 600 ng of total RNA. ARM-PCR, slightly modified, supplied the TCR beta libraries through three nested multiplex PCR rounds. Researchers ran the first two PCR rounds for 10 cycles each with TRBV1-TRBV30 forward primers and a C-beta reverse primer. TCRdb re-called the multiplex PCR reads with MiXCR, one entry per CDR3 protein. The sample contains about 120,000 distinct CDR3 sequences, around 70% of which appear only once. The sample consisted of tumor-adjacent normal liver tissue. The receptors were sampled from a woman aged 55-69 years with primary liver carcinoma and hepatitis B virus infection.

The gene calls are TRBV29-1 and TRBJ2-2; TRBD2 matches at 12 bases. The CDR3 is made up of 16 amino acids. Germline V CDR1 and CDR2: SQVTM, ANQGSEA. The CDR3 region has the DNA TGCGGTGTCCCCCGGACTAGCGGGGCTAACACCGGGGAGCTGTTTTTT. This codes for CGVPRTSGANTGELFF.

About this clonotype: The CDR3 ends on some other residue instead of the conserved phenylalanine or tryptophan, so this is likely a read error. The chain is built from TRBV11-3 and TRBJ2-2; D is perhaps TRBD1 or TRBD2 (5 bases each). CDR1 and CDR2 (germline): SGHNT, YENEEA. This CDR3 region has 14 residues. Written as DNA, the CDR3 is TGTGCCAGCAACTTAGCAGGGAGCACCGGGGAGCTGTTTTTA. Translation gives CASNLAGSTGELFL.

Concerning this clonotype: A much more abundant neighbour one base away suggests this may be a read error. This rearrangement joins TRBV28 to TRBJ1-5; maybe TRBD1 (5 bases). This CDR3 is 15 amino acids long. From germline, CDR1 is MDHEN and CDR2 SYDVKM. The CDR3 region has the DNA TGTGTCAGCAGTAAACGACCCTCAGGGAATCAGCCCCAGCATTTT. This sequence encodes CVSSKRPSGNQPQHF.

This clonotype occurred a few times. A read error is possible here, since a much larger clone lies one base away. This chain connects TRBV29-1 to TRBJ2-7; weak D call: TRBD2 (5 bases). V lost 8 bases and J 1 base, leaving 12 bases between the germline ends. Germline assignment: CDR1 SQVTM and CDR2 ANQGSEA. The CDR3 consists of 12 residues. The CDR3 sequence: CSIARGSYEQYF. As DNA, the CDR3 is TGCAGCATTGCTCGGGGTTCCTACGAGCAGTACTTC.